This TCR beta chain was captured in a study of read filtering for tumor transcriptome and immune sequencing. Across the study: Among patients, some 17 were male and some 15 female, aged about 45 to 90 (mean about 70). R-ISS stage counts were about 8 for I, roughly 16 for II, 7 for III. General study findings and limits: IR-seq captured clonotypes deeper and more reliably than RNA-seq.

Germline CDR1 reads SQVTM; CDR2 reads ANQGSEA. This CDR3 has 15 amino acids. Deletions cut 7 bases from V and 3 bases from J, with 22 bases between. Many counts were recorded for this clonotype. Its antigen is unidentified. Molecular barcoded adaptors covering alpha/delta and beta/gamma chains were used on 400 ng RNA. TCRdb processed the reads anew with MiXCR; each CDR3 protein has one entry. The sample includes 100,000 to 150,000 distinct CDR3 sequences, 13% of them seen just once. This TCR was sampled from a donor at least 40 years old with multiple myeloma. The V gene is TRBV29-1, the J gene TRBJ2-7; the D call may be TRBD1 or TRBD2 (7 bases each). Sequencing used a population of CD138-negative cells sorted from bone marrow. CDR3 DNA: TGCAGCGGTGACTTGCGGGGGCAGGGGGTCTACGAGCAGTACTTC. It yields the protein CSGDLRGQGVYEQYF.